Detailed here is one T cell receptor beta chain. This sample was taken from a study of shared clonotypes between healthy human individuals. Germline-derived CDR1 and CDR2 are MDHEN and SYDVKM. J lost 4 bases, V lost 5 bases, and 4 bases had no gene match. The CDR3 is 14 residues long. Here immunoSEQ multiplex PCR was the method, and the copy in TCRdb shows in-frame clones only, minus some. The sample records hundreds of thousands of clones, roughly 78% being singletons. Source material: memory CD4+ T cells sorted from blood. The sample's subset: CD45RA-negative fraction. This sequence originates from a woman aged 25 to 39 in good health. The J gene is TRBJ1-5, the V gene TRBV28; 8 positions agree with TRBD1. CDR3 sequence (DNA): TGTGCCAGCAGTACGGACAGGGCTAATCAGCCCCAGCATTTT. Translated: CASSTDRANQPQHF. Looking up the rest from reference TRBV28 and TRBJ1-5 gives the full variable domain: DVKVTQSSRYLVKRTGEKVFLECVQDMDHENMFWYRQDPGLGLRLIYFSYDVKMKEKGDIPEGYSVSREKKERFSLILESASTNQTSMYLCASSTDRANQPQHFGDGTRLSIL.